This paragraph reports one T cell receptor (beta chain). The antigen is unknown. The PCR employed 60 Vbeta primers together with 13 Jbeta primers. Sequenced by immunoSEQ multiplex PCR; TCRdb stores in-frame clones only, minus some. Of 100,000 to 150,000 clones listed, roughly 80% are singletons. This sample was included in a study of cytomegalovirus exposure and HLA in healthy donors. Overall study results and limits: Later work showed greater clonal expansion in HLA-associated TCR beta chains than in equally common others. Later analysis placed DRB1 highest and HLA-C lowest in TCR association rates, which differed by HLA locus. Analysis was carried out at a later point, and it linked a missense DCLRE1C variant to TCR beta V- and J-gene trimming.

The CDR3 has 15 amino acids. Germline V gene data show CDR1 as MNHEY and CDR2 as SVGAGI. V lost 2 bases and J 0 bases, leaving 7 bases between the germline ends. The chain couples TRBV6-5 to TRBJ2-2; D ambiguous. The source material was PBMCs. The clonotype was recovered from a man aged 18 to 30 in good health and CMV-seropositive. This CDR3 reads CASSYRRSNTGELFF. The CDR3 DNA follows: TGTGCCAGCAGTTACAGGCGGTCGAACACCGGGGAGCTGTTTTTT.